Listed below are T cell receptor beta chains from one sample, sequenced in a study of vaccination and CD4 T cells after COVID-19. No antigens are known for them. TCRdb ran MiXCR on the PCR reads and lists one entry per CDR3 protein. The table has 7,100 or so distinct CDR3 sequences, roughly 41% seen once. Sequencing was done on a sample of CD4+ T cells from blood, cultured in vitro. The receptors derive from a human donor in good health. The CDR3 runs from the conserved cysteine through the conserved F or W. Each record gives: J gene, clone size, V gene, CDR3 protein. Clone size is given for some rows only: seen once, a few or many times, or a class if the clone is expanded.

J gene: TRBJ2-3; clone size: -; V gene: TRBV11-3; CDR3 protein: CASSLLTSLTDTQYF
J gene: TRBJ2-7; clone size: -; V gene: TRBV9; CDR3 protein: CASSVDGDSGWEYF
J gene: TRBJ1-1; clone size: few; V gene: TRBV20-1; CDR3 protein: CSARPPGRGDAEAFF
J gene: TRBJ2-2; clone size: -; V gene: TRBV23-1; CDR3 protein: CASSQSAPGELFF
J gene: TRBJ2-3; clone size: -; V gene: TRBV25-1; CDR3 protein: CASSPMERGGGDTQYF
J gene: TRBJ2-5; clone size: -; V gene: TRBV5-8; CDR3 protein: CASSLGTSGVYQETQYF
J gene: TRBJ2-2; clone size: -; V gene: TRBV7-2; CDR3 protein: CASSLGLANTGELFF
J gene: TRBJ2-1; clone size: -; V gene: TRBV19; CDR3 protein: CASSSLGGITYNEQFF
J gene: TRBJ1-5; clone size: -; V gene: TRBV5-5; CDR3 protein: CASSQHWVSNQPQHF
J gene: TRBJ1-2; clone size: -; V gene: TRBV5-1; CDR3 protein: CASSFEGIGGYTF
J gene: TRBJ1-5; clone size: -; V gene: TRBV6-2/TRBV6-3; CDR3 protein: CASSYSVGTRTGKGVQHF
J gene: TRBJ2-3; clone size: few; V gene: TRBV20-1; CDR3 protein: CSANRESTDTQYF
J gene: TRBJ1-1; clone size: -; V gene: TRBV7-3; CDR3 protein: CASSTERAERGAEAFF
J gene: TRBJ2-3; clone size: once; V gene: TRBV19; CDR3 protein: CASLGFQTDTQYF
J gene: TRBJ2-5; clone size: -; V gene: TRBV5-4; CDR3 protein: CASSSEVTTQYF
J gene: TRBJ2-3; clone size: -; V gene: TRBV6-1; CDR3 protein: CAIRAGQGFADMQYF
J gene: TRBJ1-2; clone size: -; V gene: TRBV18; CDR3 protein: CASSPTTRDGYTF
J gene: TRBJ2-7; clone size: -; V gene: TRBV12-3/TRBV12-4; CDR3 protein: CASSLGGSYEQYF
J gene: TRBJ1-2; clone size: few; V gene: TRBV27; CDR3 protein: CASGDRGRGGYTF
J gene: TRBJ2-5; clone size: -; V gene: TRBV9; CDR3 protein: CASSPTGGYQETQYF
J gene: TRBJ1-2; clone size: -; V gene: TRBV7-9; CDR3 protein: CASSLAGQGYGYTF
J gene: TRBJ1-1; clone size: -; V gene: TRBV2; CDR3 protein: CASSGRQNTEAFF
J gene: TRBJ2-5; clone size: -; V gene: TRBV18; CDR3 protein: CASSPAGLAFQETQYF
J gene: TRBJ2-7; clone size: -; V gene: TRBV6-1; CDR3 protein: CASSEAPGGYSYEQYF
J gene: TRBJ1-1; clone size: -; V gene: TRBV15; CDR3 protein: CATSRERTANTEAFF
J gene: TRBJ1-1; clone size: -; V gene: TRBV18; CDR3 protein: CASSPQGMNTEAFF
J gene: TRBJ1-2; clone size: medium-sized; V gene: TRBV27; CDR3 protein: CASSFRDRGHGYTF
J gene: TRBJ1-5; clone size: -; V gene: TRBV6-1; CDR3 protein: CASSGQGGNQPQHF
J gene: TRBJ1-2; clone size: few; V gene: TRBV7-9; CDR3 protein: CASSLGRSNYGYTF
J gene: TRBJ2-5; clone size: -; V gene: TRBV2; CDR3 protein: CASGGNQETQYF
J gene: TRBJ2-3; clone size: -; V gene: TRBV29-1; CDR3 protein: CSVERGMGTDTQYF
J gene: TRBJ2-6; clone size: few; V gene: TRBV6-1; CDR3 protein: CASSEENSGANVLTF
J gene: TRBJ2-2; clone size: -; V gene: TRBV6-1; CDR3 protein: CASSKGVMQGARRTGELFF
J gene: TRBJ1-1; clone size: -; V gene: TRBV20-1; CDR3 protein: CSASQGSLNTEAFF
J gene: TRBJ2-2; clone size: -; V gene: TRBV29-1; CDR3 protein: CSVGQNTGELFF
J gene: TRBJ1-2; clone size: -; V gene: TRBV12-3/TRBV12-4; CDR3 protein: CASSLAGQGGYGYTF
J gene: TRBJ1-2; clone size: few; V gene: TRBV28; CDR3 protein: CASSPLGTIYGYTF
J gene: TRBJ1-2; clone size: -; V gene: TRBV30; CDR3 protein: CAWSVREGQHYGYTF
J gene: TRBJ2-2; clone size: -; V gene: TRBV6-1; CDR3 protein: CASSLGRTSTGELFF
J gene: TRBJ1-2; clone size: once; V gene: TRBV23-1; CDR3 protein: CASSRPDRAKLYGYTF
J gene: TRBJ1-2; clone size: -; V gene: TRBV12-3/TRBV12-4; CDR3 protein: CASSRGQGRGYTF
J gene: TRBJ2-2; clone size: few; V gene: TRBV20-1; CDR3 protein: CSASPGTGRLGAGELFF
J gene: TRBJ1-3; clone size: -; V gene: TRBV7-9; CDR3 protein: CASSLEELNTIYF
J gene: TRBJ1-2; clone size: -; V gene: TRBV12-3/TRBV12-4; CDR3 protein: CASSLLNYGYTF
J gene: TRBJ1-5; clone size: -; V gene: TRBV12-3/TRBV12-4; CDR3 protein: CASSFSWESNQPQHF
J gene: TRBJ1-2; clone size: few; V gene: TRBV7-9; CDR3 protein: CASSLPDRAFNYGYTF
J gene: TRBJ2-2; clone size: -; V gene: TRBV28; CDR3 protein: CASSIRLANTGELFF
J gene: TRBJ2-2; clone size: -; V gene: TRBV19; CDR3 protein: CASSTGELFF
J gene: TRBJ1-6; clone size: -; V gene: TRBV18; CDR3 protein: CASSPTIGQGAPLHF
J gene: TRBJ1-1; clone size: few; V gene: TRBV20-1; CDR3 protein: CSANRDETEAFF
J gene: TRBJ2-2; clone size: -; V gene: TRBV19; CDR3 protein: CASSPMGTGELFF
J gene: TRBJ1-6; clone size: few; V gene: TRBV19; CDR3 protein: CASSMGGTPNSPLHF
J gene: TRBJ1-6; clone size: few; V gene: TRBV6-2/TRBV6-3; CDR3 protein: CASSLWGTGYNSPLHF
J gene: TRBJ2-3; clone size: -; V gene: TRBV6-1; CDR3 protein: CASSGSGLAGGPDTQYF
J gene: TRBJ1-2; clone size: medium-sized; V gene: TRBV20-1; CDR3 protein: CSASRGNYGYTF
J gene: TRBJ2-7; clone size: -; V gene: TRBV7-2; CDR3 protein: CASSLRTEAYEQYF
J gene: TRBJ2-7; clone size: -; V gene: TRBV20-1; CDR3 protein: CSVREGGETYEQYF
J gene: TRBJ2-6; clone size: -; V gene: TRBV6-1; CDR3 protein: CASTRAFRGSGANVLTF
J gene: TRBJ1-2; clone size: -; V gene: TRBV27; CDR3 protein: CASSLSGSLIGYTF